The TCR beta chain under discussion was sequenced for a study of T cell responses to AZD1222 COVID-19 vaccine. The germline V and J ends were trimmed by 0 bases and 7 bases, with 14 bases remaining between them. The germline V gene encodes CDR1 LGHDT and CDR2 YNNKEL (reference sequence). The CDR3 consists of 15 residues. Sequenced by immunoSEQ multiplex PCR; TCRdb stores in-frame clones only, minus some. The data show about 35,000 clones, approximately 86% seen once. The sequence derives from an adult in good health. The chain couples TRBV3-1 (or the pseudogene TRBV3-2) to TRBJ2-3, with D unclear. This specimen was peripheral blood, taken on day 0 of AZD1222 vaccination. DNA of the CDR3: TGTGCCAGCAGCCAAGATCTACTCGAAGGGTATACGCAGTATTTT. Protein sequence: CASSQDLLEGYTQYF.